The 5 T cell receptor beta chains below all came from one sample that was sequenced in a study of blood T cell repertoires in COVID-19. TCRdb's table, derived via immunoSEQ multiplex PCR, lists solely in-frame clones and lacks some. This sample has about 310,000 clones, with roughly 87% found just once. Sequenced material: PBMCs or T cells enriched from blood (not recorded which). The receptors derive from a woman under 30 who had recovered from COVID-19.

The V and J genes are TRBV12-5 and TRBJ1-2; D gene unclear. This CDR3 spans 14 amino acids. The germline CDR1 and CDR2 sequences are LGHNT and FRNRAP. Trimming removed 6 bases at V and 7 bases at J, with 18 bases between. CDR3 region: CASGSAEGLGGYTF. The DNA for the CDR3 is TGTGCTAGTGGATCTGCCGAAGGACTAGGTGGCTACACCTTC.

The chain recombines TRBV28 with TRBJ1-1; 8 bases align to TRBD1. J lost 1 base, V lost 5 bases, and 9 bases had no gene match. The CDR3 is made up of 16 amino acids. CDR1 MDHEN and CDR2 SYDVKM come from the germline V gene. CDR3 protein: CASSLFMGQANTEAFF. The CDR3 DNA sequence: TGTGCCAGCAGTCTTTTTATGGGACAGGCGAACACTGAAGCTTTCTTT.

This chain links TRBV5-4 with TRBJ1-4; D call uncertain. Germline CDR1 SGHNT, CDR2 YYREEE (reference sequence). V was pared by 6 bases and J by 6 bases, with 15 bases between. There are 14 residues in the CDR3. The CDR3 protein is CASNPGGGDEKLFF. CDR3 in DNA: TGTGCCAGCAACCCCGGAGGTGGCGATGAAAAACTGTTTTTT.

The CDR3 loop reads CASSPTSGATDTQYF. In DNA form, the CDR3 reads TGTGCCAGCAGTCCGACTAGCGGGGCCACAGATACGCAGTATTTT. This rearrangement joins TRBV6-5 to TRBJ2-3; 11 bases are shared with TRBD2. Germline CDR1 and CDR2: MNHEY and SVGAGI. The CDR3 sequence is 15 residues long. V lost 5 bases and J lost 2; bases outside the gene matches: 3.

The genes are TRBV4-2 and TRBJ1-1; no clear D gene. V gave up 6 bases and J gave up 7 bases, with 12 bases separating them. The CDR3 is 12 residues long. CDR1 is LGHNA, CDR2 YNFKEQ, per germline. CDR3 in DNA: TGTGCCAGCAGGGCGGGAGGTAATGAAGCTTTCTTT. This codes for CASRAGGNEAFF.